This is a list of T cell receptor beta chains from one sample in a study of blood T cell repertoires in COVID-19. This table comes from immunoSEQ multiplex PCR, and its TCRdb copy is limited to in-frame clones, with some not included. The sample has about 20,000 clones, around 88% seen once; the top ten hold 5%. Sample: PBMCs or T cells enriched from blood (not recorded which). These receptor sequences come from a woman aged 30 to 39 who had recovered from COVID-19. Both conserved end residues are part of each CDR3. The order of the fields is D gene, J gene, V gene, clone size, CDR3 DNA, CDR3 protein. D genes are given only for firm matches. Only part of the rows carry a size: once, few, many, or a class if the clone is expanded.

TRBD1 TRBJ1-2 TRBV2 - TGTGCCAGCAGTGAAGGCCTGACAGGGTCGGGTGGCTACACCTTC CASSEGLTGSGGYTF
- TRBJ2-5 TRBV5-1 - TGCGCCAGCAGCGAGCAGGGTATCCAAGAGACCCAGTACTTC CASSEQGIQETQYF
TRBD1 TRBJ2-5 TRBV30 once TGTGCCTGGAGTTTAGGGGGCATGGAGACCCAGTACTTC CAWSLGGMETQYF
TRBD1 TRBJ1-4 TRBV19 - TGTGCCAGTAGTATGGAGACAGGGGGAGTTTCGGCTAATGAAAAACTGTTTTTT CASSMETGGVSANEKLFF
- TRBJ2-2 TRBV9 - TGTGCCAGCAGCGTCGGGCAGGGGTTGACCGGGGAGCTGTTTTTT CASSVGQGLTGELFF
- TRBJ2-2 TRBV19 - TGTGCCAGTAGGCCTTCCAGCGGGGAGCTGTTTTTT CASRPSSGELFF
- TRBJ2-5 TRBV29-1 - TGCAGCGCCTTTGGCGGGGGCGAGGAGACCCAGTACTTC CSAFGGGEETQYF
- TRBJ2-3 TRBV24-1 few TGTGCCACCAGTGACCTTATGACAGGTTCAGATACGCAGTATTTT CATSDLMTGSDTQYF
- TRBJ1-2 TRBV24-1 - TGTGCCACCAGTAAACAGGGTTGGGATGGCTACACCTTC CATSKQGWDGYTF
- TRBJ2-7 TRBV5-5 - TGTGCCAGCAGCTTGGAGATTCCCGGGAGCGAGCAGTACTTC CASSLEIPGSEQYF
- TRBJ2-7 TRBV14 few TGTGCCAGCAGCCTACAGACAGATCCCCAAATCGAGCAGTACTTC CASSLQTDPQIEQYF
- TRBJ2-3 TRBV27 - TGTGCCAGTGCGCGGGGAGGCCGGGGAGATACGCAGTATTTT CASARGGRGDTQYF
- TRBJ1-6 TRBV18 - TGTGCCAGCTCACCCCTCCGCCAGATCAATTCACCCCTCCACTTT CASSPLRQINSPLHF